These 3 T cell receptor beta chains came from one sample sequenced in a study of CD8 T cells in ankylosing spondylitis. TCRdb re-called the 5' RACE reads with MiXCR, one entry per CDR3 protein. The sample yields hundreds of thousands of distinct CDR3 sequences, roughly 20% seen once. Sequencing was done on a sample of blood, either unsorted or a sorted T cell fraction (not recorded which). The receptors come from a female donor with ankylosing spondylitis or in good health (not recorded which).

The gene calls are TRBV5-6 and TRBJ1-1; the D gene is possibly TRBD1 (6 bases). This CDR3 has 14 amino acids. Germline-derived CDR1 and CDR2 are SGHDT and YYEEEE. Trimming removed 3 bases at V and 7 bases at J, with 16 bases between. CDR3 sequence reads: CASSYNREWGEAFF. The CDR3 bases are TGTGCCAGCAGCTACAACAGGGAGTGGGGTGAAGCTTTCTTT.

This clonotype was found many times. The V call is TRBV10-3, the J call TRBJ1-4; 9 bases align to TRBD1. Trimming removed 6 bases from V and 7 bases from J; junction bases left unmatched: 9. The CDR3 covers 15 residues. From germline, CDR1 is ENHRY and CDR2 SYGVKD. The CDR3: CAISSGQGRREKLFF. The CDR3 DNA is TGTGCCATCAGCTCCGGACAGGGGCGACGTGAAAAACTGTTTTTT.

CDR3 DNA sequence: TGTGCCTGGAGTGTCAGTGAATCCTACAATGAGCAGTTCTTC. It is translated as CAWSVSESYNEQFF. The chain carries TRBV30 and TRBJ2-1; D unresolved. This CDR3 has 14 residues. V was clipped by 0 bases and J by 1 base, with 7 bases between them. CDR1 is GTSNPN, CDR2 SVGIG, per germline (reference sequence).